The 27 T cell receptor beta chains below come from one sample, sequenced in a study of PD-1 blockade in mismatch repair-deficient tumors. The repertoire was sequenced with immunoSEQ multiplex PCR; TCRdb's copy has only in-frame clones and lacks some. Of around 37,000 clones detected, roughly 84% appear once; the ten largest clones hold 1% to 1.4%. Material: PBMCs, obtained roughly 40 weeks after starting pembrolizumab. These receptors were collected from an adult with mismatch repair-deficient cancer.

The chain has TRBV9 and TRBJ2-3; 7 nucleotides line up with TRBD2. Germline assignment: CDR1 SGDLS and CDR2 YYNGEE. With V trimmed by 4 bases and J by 4 bases, 6 bases remained unmatched. CDR3 length equals 14 residues. The CDR3 loop reads CASSSPSGPDTQYF. The CDR3, as DNA: TGTGCCAGCAGCTCACCTAGCGGACCAGATACGCAGTATTTT.

The chain employs TRBV13 and TRBJ2-7, with 10 bases matching TRBD2. From germline, CDR1 is PRHDT and CDR2 FYEKMQ (reference sequence). This CDR3 contains 15 residues. With V trimmed by 6 bases and J by 5 bases, 10 bases remained unmatched. CDR3 bases: TGTGCCAGCAGTCCTAGCGGGAGTGGTTGGGACGAGCAGTACTTC. Protein product: CASSPSGSGWDEQYF.

With regard to this clone: An end of the junction does not agree with germline; a read error may underlie this. This sequence joins TRBV6-1 and TRBJ2-1, with 10 bases fitting TRBD2. This CDR3 contains 12 residues. Germline CDR1 is MNHNS and CDR2 is SASEGT. This CDR3 reads CAITSGTSEGVF. The DNA for the CDR3 is TGTGCCATCACTAGCGGGACTAGCGAGGGGGTCTTC.

In its sample, this clone was seen once. This chain joins TRBV2 and TRBJ2-5; the D gene is possibly TRBD2 (6 bases). CDR3 size: 14 residues. The V end was cut by 4 bases, the J end by 0 bases, with 9 bases between. Germline V gene lookup returns CDR1 SNHLY and CDR2 FYNNEI. CDR3 nucleotide sequence: TGTGCCAGCAGTGGGGGACTGTACCAAGAGACCCAGTACTTC. Translation gives CASSGGLYQETQYF. The entire variable domain, with the rest obtained from reference TRBV2 and TRBJ2-5, is as follows: EPEVTQTPSHQVTQMGQEVILRCVPISNHLYFYWYRQILGQKVEFLVSFYNNEISEKSEIFDDQFSVERPDGSNFTLKIRSTKLEDSAMYFCASSGGLYQETQYFGPGTRLLVL.

V gene TRBV2 combines with J gene TRBJ1-5; D is unclear. Germline V gives CDR1 SNHLY, CDR2 FYNNEI. V lost 4 bases and J lost 4, with 14 bases in between. The CDR3 is 15 amino acids. The CDR3 protein is CASSVGLDRNQPQHF. The CDR3 bases are TGTGCCAGCAGTGTTGGACTGGATCGAAATCAGCCCCAGCATTTT.

V usage is TRBV7-9 and J usage is TRBJ2-7; D is undetermined. The CDR3 length is 13 residues. The germline CDR1 and CDR2 sequences are SEHNR and FQNEAQ (reference sequence). V dropped 1 base and J dropped 2 bases, with 6 bases sitting between them. In nucleotides, the CDR3 is TGTGCCAGCAGCTTAGGAGTTACCTACGAGCAGTACTTC. Translation: CASSLGVTYEQYF.

This clone was observed once. The chain uses TRBV5-1 and TRBJ2-3, with D perhaps TRBD1 (6 bases). Germline V gene sequence: CDR1 SGHRS, CDR2 YFSETQ. V lost 0 bases and J 5 bases, leaving 10 bases between the germline ends. CDR3 size: 14 residues. The CDR3 DNA sequence: TGCGCCAGCAGCTTGGAGCTCAGGGGAGATACGCAGTATTTT. Translated: CASSLELRGDTQYF. The whole variable domain, remainder taken from reference TRBV5-1 and TRBJ2-3, is KAGVTQTPRYLIKTRGQQVTLSCSPISGHRSVSWYQQTPGQGLQFLFEYFSETQRNKGNFPGRFSGRQFSNSRSEMNVSTLELGDSALYLCASSLELRGDTQYFGPGTRLTVL.

This chain's CDR3 is CASSFGGTEAFF. CDR3 DNA sequence: TGCGCCAGCAGCTTCGGGGGCACTGAAGCTTTCTTT. The J gene is TRBJ1-1, the V gene TRBV5-1; TRBD1 might be the D (5 bases). Germline lookup yields CDR1 SGHRS and CDR2 YFSETQ. The V end lost 2 bases, the J end lost 4 bases, and 6 bases lay between the germline ends. The CDR3 covers 12 residues.

V is TRBV6-5 and J is TRBJ1-4; 8 bases fit TRBD1. CDR3 size: 15 residues. The V and J ends lost 2 bases and 2 bases, in that order; junction bases with no gene match: 1. The V gene's germline CDR1 is MNHEY and CDR2 SVGAGI. CDR3 sequence (DNA): TGTGCCAGCAGTTACCACAGGGGGACTAATGAAAAACTGTTTTTT. The encoded protein is CASSYHRGTNEKLFF.

The chain uses TRBV27 and TRBJ1-2; perhaps TRBD1 as D (5 bases). Germline V gene sequence: CDR1 MNHEY, CDR2 SMNVEV (reference sequence). V was cut by 4 bases and J by 0 bases, with 15 bases left in between. The CDR3 length is 16 residues. The CDR3 loop is CASSSLAGSPNYGYTF. Here the CDR3 DNA reads TGTGCCAGCAGTTCACTAGCAGGGTCCCCTAACTATGGCTACACCTTC.

The gene calls are TRBV6-6 and TRBJ1-2, with D uncertain. Germline V gene lookup returns CDR1 MNHNY and CDR2 SVGAGI (reference sequence). V dropped 6 bases and J dropped 5 bases, with 13 bases sitting between them. The CDR3 has 13 amino acids. For the CDR3, the DNA is TGTGCCAGCAGGGCACAGCGGGAATATGGCTACACCTTC. It codes for CASRAQREYGYTF.

Here the CDR3 reads CASSPRKDSGYTF. CDR3 nucleotides: TGTGCCAGCAGCCCCCGCAAGGACAGTGGCTACACCTTC. This chain connects TRBV7-3 to TRBJ1-2; D is possibly TRBD1 (6 bases). The germline CDR1 and CDR2 sequences are SGHTA and FQGTGA. This CDR3 is built from 13 residues. With 5 bases removed from V and 7 bases from J, the gap between germline ends came to 14 bases.

The CDR3 DNA is TGTGCCAGCAGCTTAGTTGGAGAGAGCACAGATACGCAGTATTTT. Its protein is CASSLVGESTDTQYF. The chain is built from TRBV5-6 and TRBJ2-3; no definite D call. This CDR3 comprises 15 residues. Between the trimmed V and J ends, which lost 2 bases and 0 bases, there was a span of 10 bases. CDR1 and CDR2 (germline): SGHDT, YYEEEE.

The count of this clone is one. This sequence joins TRBV7-2 and TRBJ2-2, with 9 bases that match TRBD2. The length of the CDR3 is 17 residues. Germline V gene data show CDR1 as SGHTA and CDR2 as FQGNSA. J gave up 4 bases and V 2 bases, and 8 bases lay outside the gene matches. CDR3 bases: TGTGCCAGCAGCTTATCGGGAGCGGGAGGAGGCACCGGGGAGCTGTTTTTT. Residues: CASSLSGAGGGTGELFF.

CDR3 amino acids: CASSLDLTGVGYEQYF. In DNA form, the CDR3 reads TGTGCCAGCAGCTTAGATCTAACAGGGGTGGGCTACGAGCAGTACTTC. This chain uses TRBV11-2 with TRBJ2-7, with 7 bases matching TRBD1. The CDR3 sequence is 16 residues long. Germline trimming cut 0 bases from V and 3 bases from J; bases unmatched to any gene: 8. CDR1 is SGHAT, CDR2 FQNNGV, per germline.

CDR3 amino acids: CASSFRGQGNTEAFF. The CDR3 DNA is TGTGCCAGCAGCTTCCGTGGACAGGGGAACACTGAAGCTTTCTTT. The J gene is TRBJ1-1, the V gene TRBV7-9, with 8 positions matching TRBD1. This CDR3 contains 15 residues. V lost 3 bases to trimming and J lost 1 base; unmatched junction nucleotides: 4. The V gene's germline CDR1 is SEHNR and CDR2 FQNEAQ (reference sequence). Supplemented by reference TRBV7-9 and TRBJ1-1, the full variable domain reads DTGVSQNPRHKITKRGQNVTFRCDPISEHNRLYWYRQTLGQGPEFLTYFQNEAQLEKSRLLSDRFSAERPKGSFSTLEIQRTEQGDSAMYLCASSFRGQGNTEAFFGQGTRLTVV.

V is TRBV7-8 and J is TRBJ2-5; 8 bases match TRBD1. The CDR3 loop spans 15 amino acids. CDR1 SGHVS and CDR2 FQNEAQ come from the germline V gene. V was clipped by 2 bases and J by 5 bases; unmatched bases: 7. CDR3 nucleotides: TGTGCCAGCAGCTTAAGGACAGGGATTAGGGAGACCCAGTACTTC. Translating gives CASSLRTGIRETQYF.

This chain links TRBV27 with TRBJ2-6; TRBD1 matches 7 bases. The germline gives CDR1 MNHEY, CDR2 SMNVEV (reference sequence). This CDR3 spans 16 amino acids. The J segment lost 4 bases and the V segment lost 4 bases, leaving 7 bases of the junction unmatched. CDR3 coding DNA: TGTGCCAGCAGTTCGTCTAGGGGGCTCGGGGCCAACGTCCTGACTTTC. Protein sequence: CASSSSRGLGANVLTF. Full variable domain (rest looked up from reference TRBV27 and TRBJ2-6): EAQVTQNPRYLITVTGKKLTVTCSQNMNHEYMSWYRQDPGLGLRQIYYSMNVEVTDKGDVPEGYKVSRKEKRNFPLILESPSPNQTSLYFCASSSSRGLGANVLTFGAGSRLTVL.

This sequence joins TRBV16 and TRBJ1-4, with 8 bases fitting TRBD1. Germline trimming cut 0 bases from V and 8 bases from J; bases unmatched to any gene: 5. The CDR3 has 15 amino acids. Germline values: CDR1 KGHSY, CDR2 FQNENV. DNA for the CDR3: TGTGCCAGCAGCCAATCGGGCCAGGGGGCAGAAAAACTGTTTTTT. Its translation: CASSQSGQGAEKLFF.

This clone was counted a few times. The chain joins TRBV5-1 to TRBJ2-7; 8 nucleotides align to TRBD1. CDR3 length: 15 residues. Germline lookup yields CDR1 SGHRS and CDR2 YFSETQ. Trimming cost V 0 bases and J 4 bases; bases outside gene matches: 6. The CDR3, as DNA: TGCGCCAGCAGCTTGGTTGCGGGACAGGAGTACGAGCAGTACTTC. It is translated as CASSLVAGQEYEQYF.

The count of this clone is one. Germline is not matched at one junction end, which may reflect a read error. The rearrangement links TRBV4-1 to TRBJ2-7, with 15 bases aligning to TRBD2. The germline gives CDR1 MGHRA, CDR2 YSYEKL. The CDR3 runs 16 residues. CDR3 sequence (DNA): TGCGCCAGCAGCCAATCCGGGACTAGCGGGAGGTACGAGCAGCACTTC. It codes for CASSQSGTSGRYEQHF.

The rearrangement joins TRBV5-1 to TRBJ2-2; D is perhaps TRBD2 (5 bases). Germline V gives CDR1 SGHRS, CDR2 YFSETQ. This CDR3 has 16 residues. V was clipped by 0 bases and J by 2 bases, with 11 bases between them. CDR3 sequence reads: CASSLGPRTNTGELFF. The CDR3 nucleotides read TGCGCCAGCAGCTTGGGACCCCGGACTAACACCGGGGAGCTGTTTTTT.

This chain links TRBV6-1 with TRBJ2-1; unclear D gene. The germline V gene has CDR1 MNHNS and CDR2 SASEGT. The CDR3 length is 14 residues. V was shortened by 2 bases and J by 8 bases, with 13 bases between the two germline ends. CDR3 protein: CASSEQASSDEQFF. CDR3 nucleotide sequence: TGTGCCAGCAGTGAACAAGCAAGCTCGGATGAGCAGTTCTTC.

This chain connects TRBV7-3 to TRBJ2-3; TRBD2 is a possible D gene (6 bases). Germline V gives CDR1 SGHTA, CDR2 FQGTGA. V was shortened by 2 bases and J by 5 bases, with 11 bases between the two germline ends. The CDR3 consists of 14 residues. The CDR3 DNA sequence: TGTGCCAGCAGCTTATCACTAGCCTTAGATACGCAGTATTTT. Its protein is CASSLSLALDTQYF.

The chain uses TRBV19 and TRBJ2-2; a weak D match, TRBD1 (5 bases). V was trimmed by 3 bases and J by 3 bases, leaving 11 bases between them. The CDR3 extends over 15 amino acids. The V gene's germline CDR1 is LNHDA and CDR2 SQIVND (reference sequence). In DNA, the CDR3 is TGTGCCAGTAGTATCCTTCTCAGGGACACCGGGGAGCTGTTTTTT. This codes for CASSILLRDTGELFF.

V usage is TRBV28 and J usage is TRBJ1-5; D not certain. The CDR3 contains 13 residues. The V and J ends lost 2 bases and 7 bases respectively, with 9 bases between them. Germline assignment: CDR1 MDHEN and CDR2 SYDVKM. CDR3 sequence (DNA): TGTGCCAGCAGTTTAAACCGTCGGCAGCCCCAGCATTTT. As protein: CASSLNRRQPQHF. Using reference TRBV28 and TRBJ1-5 for the parts outside the CDR3, the full variable domain is DVKVTQSSRYLVKRTGEKVFLECVQDMDHENMFWYRQDPGLGLRLIYFSYDVKMKEKGDIPEGYSVSREKKERFSLILESASTNQTSMYLCASSLNRRQPQHFGDGTRLSIL.

This chain links TRBV5-1 with TRBJ1-5; D not resolved. Trimming stripped 4 bases from V and 0 bases from J, with 5 bases between. The CDR3 covers 13 residues. In germline, CDR1 is SGHRS, CDR2 YFSETQ. CDR3 in amino acids: CASSLDSNQPQHF. The CDR3 nucleotides read TGCGCCAGCAGCCTAGATAGCAATCAGCCCCAGCATTTT.